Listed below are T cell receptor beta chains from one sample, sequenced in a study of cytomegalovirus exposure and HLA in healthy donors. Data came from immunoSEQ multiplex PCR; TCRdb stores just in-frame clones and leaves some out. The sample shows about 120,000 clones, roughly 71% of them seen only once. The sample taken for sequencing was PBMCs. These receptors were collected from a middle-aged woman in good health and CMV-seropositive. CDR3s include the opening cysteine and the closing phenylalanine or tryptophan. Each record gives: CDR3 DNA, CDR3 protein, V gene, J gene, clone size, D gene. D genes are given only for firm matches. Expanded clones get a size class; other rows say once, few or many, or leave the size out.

cdr3_nt: TGCGCCAGCAGCTGGGACAGATACGAGCAGTACTTC
cdr3_aa: CASSWDRYEQYF
v_call: TRBV5-1
j_call: TRBJ2-7
clone_size: .
d_call: TRBD1

cdr3_nt: TGCGCCAGCAGCCAAGACCCGCAGGGCGAGGTCTGGGGCTACACCTTC
cdr3_aa: CASSQDPQGEVWGYTF
v_call: TRBV4-3
j_call: TRBJ1-2
clone_size: .
d_call: .

cdr3_nt: TGTGCCAGCAGCCATAGACAAGGGACTAGCGGTAACACAGATACGCAGTATTTT
cdr3_aa: CASSHRQGTSGNTDTQYF
v_call: TRBV9
j_call: TRBJ2-3
clone_size: .
d_call: TRBD2

cdr3_nt: TGTGCCAGCTCCTTTCGGGGAACAGAATTCAATCAGCCCCAGCATTTT
cdr3_aa: CASSFRGTEFNQPQHF
v_call: TRBV28
j_call: TRBJ1-5
clone_size: .
d_call: .

cdr3_nt: TGTGCCAGCAGCCGGGACAGAGAGGGCACAGATACGCAGTATTTT
cdr3_aa: CASSRDREGTDTQYF
v_call: TRBV7-2
j_call: TRBJ2-3
clone_size: .
d_call: TRBD1

cdr3_nt: TGTGCCAGTAGTGTACGGACAGGCCCCCGTGGCTACACCTTC
cdr3_aa: CASSVRTGPRGYTF
v_call: TRBV19
j_call: TRBJ1-2
clone_size: once
d_call: TRBD1

cdr3_nt: TGTGCCAGCAGGATACACTACGAGCAGTACTTC
cdr3_aa: CASRIHYEQYF
v_call: TRBV6-1
j_call: TRBJ2-7
clone_size: .
d_call: .

cdr3_nt: TGTGCCAGCACCCCAGGGGCAGGGGCCTACGAGCAGTACTTC
cdr3_aa: CASTPGAGAYEQYF
v_call: TRBV11-2
j_call: TRBJ2-7
clone_size: .
d_call: .

cdr3_nt: TGCGCCAGCACGACCGGGACAGGGTACATGTATGAGCAGTTCTTC
cdr3_aa: CASTTGTGYMYEQFF
v_call: TRBV4-1
j_call: TRBJ2-1
clone_size: few
d_call: TRBD1

cdr3_nt: TGCGCCAGCAGGGGCGGGGCGGCGAACACCGGGGAGCTGTTTTTT
cdr3_aa: CASRGGAANTGELFF
v_call: TRBV5-1
j_call: TRBJ2-2
clone_size: once
d_call: .

cdr3_nt: TGTGCCACCGAACAGGGAGGGAGTAGCACAGATACGCAGTATTTT
cdr3_aa: CATEQGGSSTDTQYF
v_call: TRBV5-6
j_call: TRBJ2-3
clone_size: .
d_call: .

cdr3_nt: TGTGCCATCAGTGACGGGACAGGGAATAGAGGATACAATGAGCAGTTCTTC
cdr3_aa: CAISDGTGNRGYNEQFF
v_call: TRBV10-3
j_call: TRBJ2-1
clone_size: few
d_call: TRBD1

cdr3_nt: TGTGCCAGCAGTTACTCTCAGATCTCTGGAAACACCATATATTTT
cdr3_aa: CASSYSQISGNTIYF
v_call: TRBV6-5
j_call: TRBJ1-3
clone_size: few
d_call: .

cdr3_nt: TGTGCCAGCAGCTCGGGCAGGGTAAGCTACGAGCAGTACTTC
cdr3_aa: CASSSGRVSYEQYF
v_call: TRBV5-6
j_call: TRBJ2-7
clone_size: .
d_call: .

cdr3_nt: TGTGCCTGGAAAGGGGCGGGGGGTCAGCCCCAGCATTTT
cdr3_aa: CAWKGAGGQPQHF
v_call: TRBV30
j_call: TRBJ1-5
clone_size: .
d_call: .

cdr3_nt: TGTGCCAGTAATTCCAGGGTTACCAATCAGCCCCAGCATTTT
cdr3_aa: CASNSRVTNQPQHF
v_call: TRBV19
j_call: TRBJ1-5
clone_size: .
d_call: .

cdr3_nt: TGTGCCAGCAGTTACTCCCAGGGGAATCAGCCCCAGCATTTT
cdr3_aa: CASSYSQGNQPQHF
v_call: TRBV6-5
j_call: TRBJ1-5
clone_size: .
d_call: .

cdr3_nt: TGTGCCAGCAGTTTGGGACAGGGGATAAGGAATGAGCAGTTCTTC
cdr3_aa: CASSLGQGIRNEQFF
v_call: TRBV27
j_call: TRBJ2-1
clone_size: few
d_call: TRBD1

cdr3_nt: TGTGCCAGCAGCTTAGCTAGCGGGGGGGGACTCACCACAGATACGCAGTATTTT
cdr3_aa: CASSLASGGGLTTDTQYF
v_call: TRBV7-8
j_call: TRBJ2-3
clone_size: .
d_call: TRBD2

cdr3_nt: TGTGCCAGCAGGCAGACCGGGAGCTCCTACAATGAGCAGTTCTTC
cdr3_aa: CASRQTGSSYNEQFF
v_call: TRBV7-3
j_call: TRBJ2-1
clone_size: few
d_call: .